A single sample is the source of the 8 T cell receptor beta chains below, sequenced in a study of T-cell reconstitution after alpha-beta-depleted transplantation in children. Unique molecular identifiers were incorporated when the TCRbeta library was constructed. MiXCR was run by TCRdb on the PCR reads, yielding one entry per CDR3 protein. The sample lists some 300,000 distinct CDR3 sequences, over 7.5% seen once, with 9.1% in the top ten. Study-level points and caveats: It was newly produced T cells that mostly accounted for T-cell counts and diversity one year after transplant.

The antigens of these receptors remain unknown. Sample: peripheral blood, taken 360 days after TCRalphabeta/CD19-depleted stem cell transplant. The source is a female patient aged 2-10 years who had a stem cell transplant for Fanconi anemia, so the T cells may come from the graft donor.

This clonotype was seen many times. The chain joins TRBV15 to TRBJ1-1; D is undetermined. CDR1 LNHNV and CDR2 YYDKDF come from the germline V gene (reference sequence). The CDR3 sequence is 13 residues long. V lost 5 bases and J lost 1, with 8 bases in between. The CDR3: CATSYDPNTEAFF. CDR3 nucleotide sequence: TGTGCCACCAGCTACGATCCGAACACTGAAGCTTTCTTT.

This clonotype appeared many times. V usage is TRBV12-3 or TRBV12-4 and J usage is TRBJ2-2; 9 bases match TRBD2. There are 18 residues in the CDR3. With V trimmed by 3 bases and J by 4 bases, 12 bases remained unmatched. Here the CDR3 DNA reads TGTGCCAGCAGTTTCGTAGCGGGAGTAGGACGGGGCACCGGGGAGCTGTTTTTT. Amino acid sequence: CASSFVAGVGRGTGELFF.

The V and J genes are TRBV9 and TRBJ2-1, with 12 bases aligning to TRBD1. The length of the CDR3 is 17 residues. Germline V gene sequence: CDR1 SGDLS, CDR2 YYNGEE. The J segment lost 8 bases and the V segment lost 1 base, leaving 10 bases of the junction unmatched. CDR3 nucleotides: TGTGCCAGCAGCGTAACGCCGGGACAGGGGGCGCTTCATGAGCAGTTCTTC. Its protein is CASSVTPGQGALHEQFF.

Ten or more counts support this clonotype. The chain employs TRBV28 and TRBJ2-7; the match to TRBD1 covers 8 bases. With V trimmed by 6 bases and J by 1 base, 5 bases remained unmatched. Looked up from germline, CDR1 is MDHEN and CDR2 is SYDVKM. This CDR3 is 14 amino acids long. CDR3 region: CASRGQDGSYEQYF. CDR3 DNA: TGTGCCAGCAGGGGACAGGACGGGTCCTACGAGCAGTACTTC. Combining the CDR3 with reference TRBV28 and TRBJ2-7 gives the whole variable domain DVKVTQSSRYLVKRTGEKVFLECVQDMDHENMFWYRQDPGLGLRLIYFSYDVKMKEKGDIPEGYSVSREKKERFSLILESASTNQTSMYLCASRGQDGSYEQYFGPGTRLTVT.

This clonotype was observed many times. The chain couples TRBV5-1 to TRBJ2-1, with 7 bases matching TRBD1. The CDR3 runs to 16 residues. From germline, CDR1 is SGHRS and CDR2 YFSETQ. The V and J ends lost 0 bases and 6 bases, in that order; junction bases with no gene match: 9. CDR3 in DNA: TGCGCCAGCAGCTTGGCCGGGACAGAGATGGGCAATGAGCAGTTCTTC. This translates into CASSLAGTEMGNEQFF.

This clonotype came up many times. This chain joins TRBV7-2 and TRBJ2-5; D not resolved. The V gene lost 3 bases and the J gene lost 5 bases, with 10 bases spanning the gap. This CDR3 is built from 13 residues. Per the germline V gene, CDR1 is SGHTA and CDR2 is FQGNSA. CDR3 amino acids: CASSFRFGETQYF. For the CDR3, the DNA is TGTGCCAGCAGCTTCCGTTTCGGGGAGACCCAGTACTTC.

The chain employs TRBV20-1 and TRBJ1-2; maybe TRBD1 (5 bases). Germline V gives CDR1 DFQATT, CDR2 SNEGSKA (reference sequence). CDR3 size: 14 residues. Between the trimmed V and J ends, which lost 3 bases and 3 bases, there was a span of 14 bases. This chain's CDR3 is CSASRSTGHYGYTF. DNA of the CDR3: TGCAGTGCTAGTCGGAGTACAGGCCACTATGGCTACACCTTC.

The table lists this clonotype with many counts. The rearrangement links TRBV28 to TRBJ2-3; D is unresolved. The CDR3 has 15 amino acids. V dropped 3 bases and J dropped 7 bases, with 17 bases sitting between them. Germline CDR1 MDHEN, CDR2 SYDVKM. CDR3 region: CASSFPKIGRNTQYF. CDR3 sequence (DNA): TGTGCCAGCAGTTTCCCCAAAATTGGACGGAATACGCAGTATTTT.